Presented here are 10 T cell receptor beta chains from one specimen sequenced in a study of T-cell memory formation after mild COVID-19. TCRdb reprocessed the 5' RACE reads with MiXCR, giving one entry per CDR3 protein. The sample has approximately 440,000 distinct CDR3 sequences; roughly 20% are singletons. The sequenced material came from PBMCs or a T cell subset sorted from them (not recorded which). These receptors all come from an adult woman who had mild COVID-19 (a few samples of this study predate the infection). Cell type and time point are not known.

This chain uses TRBV7-9 with TRBJ1-2; D is undetermined. The CDR3 is 12 amino acids. V was trimmed by 8 bases and J by 2 bases, leaving 9 bases between them. Germline lookup yields CDR1 SEHNR and CDR2 FQNEAQ (reference sequence). Here the CDR3 DNA reads TGTGCCAGCGAGGACGTAAACTATGGCTACACCTTC. This sequence encodes CASEDVNYGYTF.

This clonotype came up a few times. This chain connects TRBV12-3 or TRBV12-4 to TRBJ2-5; maybe TRBD2 (6 bases). The CDR3 spans 14 residues. V was shortened by 6 bases and J by 4 bases, with 15 bases between the two germline ends. CDR3 amino acids: CASSWGLLGETQYF. CDR3 sequence (DNA): TGTGCCAGCAGCTGGGGACTGCTCGGAGAGACCCAGTACTTC.

A few counts support this clonotype. The CDR3, as DNA: TGTGCCATCAGTCAGGGCGAGACCCAGTACTTC. Protein sequence: CAISQGETQYF. The chain links TRBV10-3 to TRBJ2-5; the D gene is possibly TRBD1 (5 bases). The CDR3 is made up of 11 amino acids. Germline CDR1 reads ENHRY; CDR2 reads SYGVKD. V lost 5 bases to trimming and J lost 5 bases, with 6 bases between them.

The chain joins TRBV6-5 to TRBJ1-2; D is perhaps TRBD1 (5 bases). The CDR3 totals 14 residues. The ends were cut back, 2 bases at V and 5 bases at J, with 12 bases in the middle. CDR1 and CDR2 from the germline V gene are MNHEY and SVGAGI. This CDR3 is CASSYPGGGYGYTF. The DNA for the CDR3 is TGTGCCAGCAGTTACCCGGGGGGGGGATATGGCTACACCTTC.

The rearrangement links TRBV6-5 to TRBJ1-1; unclear D gene. V gave up 7 bases and J gave up 7 bases, with 16 bases separating them. The CDR3 extends over 13 amino acids. Germline lookup yields CDR1 MNHEY and CDR2 SVGAGI. The DNA of the CDR3 is TGTGCCAGCAACATTATGGCAGCGGGTGAAGCTTTCTTT. It specifies CASNIMAAGEAFF.

This clonotype was counted between two and nine times. The chain links TRBV7-9 to TRBJ2-7, with D perhaps matching TRBD1 (6 bases). The CDR3 is 14 amino acids. Germline CDR1 reads SEHNR; CDR2 reads FQNEAQ (reference sequence). V dropped 5 bases and J dropped 0 bases, with 11 bases sitting between them. The CDR3 loop reads CASSPGAVSYEQYF. The DNA of the CDR3 is TGTGCCAGCAGCCCAGGGGCCGTCTCCTACGAGCAGTACTTC.

V usage is TRBV6-4 and J usage is TRBJ1-6; 7 nucleotides align to TRBD1. The V gene end was trimmed by 4 bases and the J gene end by 2 bases; junction bases not matched to a gene: 8. The germline gives CDR1 MRHNA, CDR2 SNTAGT. This CDR3 is built from 17 residues. The CDR3 sequence is CASSAGAGGTYNSPLHF. CDR3 nucleotide sequence: TGTGCCAGCAGTGCGGGGGCAGGGGGAACCTATAATTCACCCCTCCACTTT.

There are a few counts of this clonotype. V gene TRBV2 combines with J gene TRBJ2-7; 8 bases align to TRBD1. With V trimmed by 6 bases and J by 4 bases, 11 bases remained unmatched. The CDR3 covers 15 residues. Germline V gene data show CDR1 as SNHLY and CDR2 as FYNNEI. CDR3 amino acids: CASSDWRQGAYEQYF. As DNA, the CDR3 is TGTGCCAGCAGCGACTGGCGTCAGGGGGCTTACGAGCAGTACTTC.

The chain recombines TRBV4-2 with TRBJ2-2; 9 bases align to TRBD1. In germline, CDR1 is LGHNA, CDR2 YNFKEQ. The CDR3 has 15 residues. After removal of 6 bases from V and 6 bases from J, the junction contained 8 bases not matched to a gene. CDR3 nucleotide sequence: TGTGCCAGCAGTCCCGCCGGGACAGGGCCCGGGGAGCTGTTTTTT. This codes for CASSPAGTGPGELFF.

The chain joins TRBV6-5 to TRBJ1-2; tentative D call: TRBD1 (6 bases). Germline assignment: CDR1 MNHEY and CDR2 SVGAGI. The CDR3 contains 16 residues. V lost 2 bases and J 6 bases, leaving 19 bases between the germline ends. CDR3 nucleotide sequence: TGTGCCAGCAGTTACGTGGGAGGGGGAGGGGGACATGGCTACACCTTC. Protein sequence: CASSYVGGGGGHGYTF.